The present T cell receptor (beta chain) was sequenced within a study of blood T cell repertoires in COVID-19. As for the study in general: Samples came from the United States, Italy and Spain, spanning acute and convalescent COVID-19.

In the original analysis: Amplification with reference gene primers provided the estimates of nucleated cell counts. The repertoire was sequenced with immunoSEQ multiplex PCR; TCRdb's copy has only in-frame clones and lacks some. V, J and clone size are taken as reported in that table, and D and trimming were inferred from the DNA itself. The data show about 120,000 clones, with about four fifths seen just once and roughly 4.3% held by the top ten. V shed 4 bases and J shed 1 base, with 7 bases lying between them. CDR1 and CDR2 from the germline V gene are SGHTA and FQGTGA. This CDR3 has 13 amino acids.

The chain combines TRBV7-3 with TRBJ1-1, with D unclear. The sample was peripheral blood. The source of this sequence is an elderly woman with acute or convalescent COVID-19. The DNA of the CDR3 is TGTGCCAGCAGCTCAGGCAGGAACACTGAAGCTTTCTTT. Protein sequence: CASSSGRNTEAFF.